This T cell receptor (beta chain) was captured by sequencing in a study of CD8 T cells in ankylosing spondylitis. The study's findings and limits: Matched synovial fluid from ankylosing spondylitis patients was reported to be enriched for disease-linked clones. It appeared that ankylosing spondylitis blood was characterized by a TCR beta motif of roughly 8 highly homologous variants. Reactive arthritis synovial fluid and blood previously showed some of these motif variants.

Library preparation for TCR beta used quantitative 5'-RACE with molecular barcodes. TCRdb re-analysed the 5' RACE reads in MiXCR, keeping a single row per CDR3 protein. The sample includes about 250,000 distinct CDR3 sequences, 8% to 10% of them seen just once. This CDR3 comprises 12 residues. Germline CDR1 SGHKS, CDR2 YYEKEE (reference sequence). With 4 bases removed from V and 14 bases from J, the gap between germline ends came to 16 bases. This clonotype was observed many times. Antigen: not known. The sequence was collected from a female donor with ankylosing spondylitis or in good health (not recorded which). The chain uses TRBV5-5 and TRBJ2-1; D tentatively reads TRBD1 or TRBD2 (5 bases each). The specimen was blood, either unsorted or a sorted T cell fraction (not recorded which). CDR3 region: CASSPDQGREFF. In nucleotides, the CDR3 is TGTGCCAGCAGCCCAGATCAGGGACGCGAGTTCTTC. The complete variable domain, with remaining parts taken from reference TRBV5-5 and TRBJ2-1, reads DAGVTQSPTHLIKTRGQQVTLRCSPISGHKSVSWYQQVLGQGPQFIFQYYEKEERGRGNFPDRFSARQFPNYSSELNVNALLLGDSALYLCASSPDQGREFFGPGTRLTVL.